This T cell receptor (beta chain) was sequenced for a study of PD-1 blockade in classical Hodgkin lymphoma. Repertoires were generated with immunoSEQ multiplex PCR, while TCRdb's copy carries only in-frame clones and drops some. The sample holds about 43,000 clones, 65% to 85% seen once. CDR1 is KGHSH and CDR2 is LQKENI in the germline V gene. The V end lost 0 bases, the J end lost 4 bases, and 9 bases lay between the germline ends. The CDR3 is 14 residues long. In every patient, relapse followed autologous stem cell transplantation, while exposure to brentuximab vedotin differed. The rearrangement uses TRBV18 and TRBJ1-2; D gene unclear. The source is a human donor with classical Hodgkin lymphoma. The sequencing here drew on peripheral blood mononuclear cells (PBMCs), taken before the second cycle of nivolumab. The CDR3 here is CASSPPTETYGYTF. In DNA, the CDR3 is TGTGCCAGCTCACCACCGACGGAGACCTATGGCTACACCTTC.